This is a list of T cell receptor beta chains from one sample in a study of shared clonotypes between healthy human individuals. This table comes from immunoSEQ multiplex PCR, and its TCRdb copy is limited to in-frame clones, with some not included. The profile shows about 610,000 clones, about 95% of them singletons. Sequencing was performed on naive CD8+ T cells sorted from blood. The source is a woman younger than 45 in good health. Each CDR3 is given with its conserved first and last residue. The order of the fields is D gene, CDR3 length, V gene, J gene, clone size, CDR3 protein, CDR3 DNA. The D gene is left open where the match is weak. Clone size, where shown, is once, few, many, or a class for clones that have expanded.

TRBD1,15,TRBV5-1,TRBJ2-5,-,CASSYDRGKSETQYF,TGCGCCAGCAGTTATGACAGGGGGAAATCAGAGACCCAGTACTTC
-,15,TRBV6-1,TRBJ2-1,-,CASSEAGTSYNEQFF,TGTGCCAGCAGTGAGGCGGGGACCTCCTACAATGAGCAGTTCTTC
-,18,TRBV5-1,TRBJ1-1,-,CASSLIPGLNTPNTEAFF,TGCGCCAGCAGCTTGATCCCGGGACTGAATACGCCGAACACTGAAGCTTTCTTT
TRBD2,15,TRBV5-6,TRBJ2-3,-,CASSTGTSVADTQYF,TGTGCCAGCAGTACCGGGACTAGCGTCGCAGATACGCAGTATTTT
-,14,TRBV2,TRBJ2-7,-,CASTKDISTYEQYF,TGTGCCAGTACCAAGGACATATCCACCTACGAGCAGTACTTC
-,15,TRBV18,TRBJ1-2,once,CASSPGSVGVYGYTF,TGTGCCAGCTCACCCGGATCGGTGGGAGTCTATGGCTACACCTTC
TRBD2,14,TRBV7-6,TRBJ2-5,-,CASTTGGLGGTQYF,TGTGCCAGCACCACCGGGGGACTAGGCGGGACCCAGTACTTC
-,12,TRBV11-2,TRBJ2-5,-,CASSLVREAQYF,TGTGCCAGCAGCTTAGTGAGGGAGGCCCAGTACTTC
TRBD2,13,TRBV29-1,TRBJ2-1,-,CSTWGVREGEQFF,TGCAGCACCTGGGGTGTCAGGGAGGGAGAGCAGTTCTTC
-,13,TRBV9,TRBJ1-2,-,CASSAAGSHGYTF,TGTGCCAGCAGCGCAGCAGGGTCACATGGCTACACCTTC
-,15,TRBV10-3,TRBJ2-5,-,CAISEVRQKQETQYF,TGTGCCATCAGTGAAGTTCGACAGAAACAAGAGACCCAGTACTTC
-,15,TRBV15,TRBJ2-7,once,CATSREGGLPYEQYF,TGTGCCACCAGCAGAGAGGGGGGCCTCCCCTACGAGCAGTACTTC